The T cell receptor (beta chain) described here comes from a study of OX40 agonist ivuxolimab in advanced cancers. The CDR3 has 17 amino acids. In germline, CDR1 is SEHNR, CDR2 FQNEAQ (reference sequence). The V and J ends lost 1 base and 4 bases, in that order; junction bases with no gene match: 6. Data came from immunoSEQ multiplex PCR; TCRdb stores just in-frame clones and leaves some out. This sample yields some 73,000 clones, of which about 87% are seen a single time; 9.5% to 13% belongs to the top ten. This chain joins TRBV7-9 and TRBJ2-3; 12 nucleotides line up with TRBD2. The sample consisted of CD4+ or CD8+ T cells sorted from blood, taken in a trial of the OX40 agonist ivuxolimab. The sequence derives from an adult with an advanced solid tumor such as melanoma, head and neck, liver or kidney cancer. The chain's CDR3 is CASSLEPSGRASDTQYF. Here the CDR3 DNA reads TGTGCCAGCAGCTTAGAGCCTAGCGGGAGGGCCTCAGATACGCAGTATTTT. The full variable domain, rest sourced from reference TRBV7-9 and TRBJ2-3, is DTGVSQNPRHKITKRGQNVTFRCDPISEHNRLYWYRQTLGQGPEFLTYFQNEAQLEKSRLLSDRFSAERPKGSFSTLEIQRTEQGDSAMYLCASSLEPSGRASDTQYFGPGTRLTVL.